This TCR beta chain was identified in a study of multiple sclerosis patients with progressive multifocal leukoencephalopathy. The sample's time point: time of PML onset. Detection of JC virus DNA in cerebrospinal fluid confirmed PML diagnosed from clinical and MRI findings. Assay: immunoSEQ multiplex PCR; the TCRdb copy retains only in-frame clones and omits some. The sample lists about 31,000 clones, roughly 87% seen once, with 5.7% in the top ten. Details on this clone: Other DNA sequences from this sample encode an identical CDR3 as well.

The V gene's germline CDR1 is MDHEN and CDR2 SYDVKM. The length of the CDR3 is 11 residues. Trimming cost V 7 bases and J 10 bases, with 11 bases left between them. The clonotype was recovered from a woman between 40 and 50 years old with progressive multifocal leukoencephalopathy. Material: PBMCs, obtained from a patient treated with natalizumab. This rearrangement joins TRBV28 to TRBJ2-1; D uncertain. Written as DNA, the CDR3 is TGTGCCAGCACCTCAGTAAGGGAGCAGTTCTTC. Amino acid sequence: CASTSVREQFF.